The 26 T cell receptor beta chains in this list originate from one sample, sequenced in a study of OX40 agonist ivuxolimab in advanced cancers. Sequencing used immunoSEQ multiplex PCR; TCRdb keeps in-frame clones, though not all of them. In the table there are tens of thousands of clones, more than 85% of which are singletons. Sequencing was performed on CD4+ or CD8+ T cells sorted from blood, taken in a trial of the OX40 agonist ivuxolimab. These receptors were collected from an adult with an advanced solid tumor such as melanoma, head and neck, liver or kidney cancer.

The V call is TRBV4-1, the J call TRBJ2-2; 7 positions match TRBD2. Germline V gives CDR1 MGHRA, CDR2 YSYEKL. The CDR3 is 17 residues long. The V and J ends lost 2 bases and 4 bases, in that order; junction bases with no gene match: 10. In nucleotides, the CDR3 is TGCGCCAGCAGCCAATTGACCTGGGGGGAGGGCACCGGGGAGCTGTTTTTT. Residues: CASSQLTWGEGTGELFF.

The CDR3 loop is CASSPTGDYGYTF. The DNA of the CDR3 is TGTGCCAGCAGTCCCACAGGGGACTATGGCTACACCTTC. The rearrangement joins TRBV6-1 to TRBJ1-2; 7 nucleotides match TRBD1. The CDR3 has 13 residues. Germline CDR1 and CDR2: MNHNS and SASEGT. V shed 5 bases and J 3 bases; nucleotides not matched to a gene: 3.

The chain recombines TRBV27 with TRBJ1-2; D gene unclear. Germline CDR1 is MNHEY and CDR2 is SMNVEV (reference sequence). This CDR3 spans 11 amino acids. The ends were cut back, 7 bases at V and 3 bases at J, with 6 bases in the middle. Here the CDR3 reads CASMGDYGYTF. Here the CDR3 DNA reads TGTGCCAGCATGGGAGACTATGGCTACACCTTC.

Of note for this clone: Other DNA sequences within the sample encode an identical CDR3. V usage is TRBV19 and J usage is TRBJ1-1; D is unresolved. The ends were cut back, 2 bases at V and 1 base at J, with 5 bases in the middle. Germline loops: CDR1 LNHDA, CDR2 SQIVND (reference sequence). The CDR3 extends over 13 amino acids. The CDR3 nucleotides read TGTGCCAGTAGTATATCTTCGAACACTGAAGCTTTCTTT. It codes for CASSISSNTEAFF.

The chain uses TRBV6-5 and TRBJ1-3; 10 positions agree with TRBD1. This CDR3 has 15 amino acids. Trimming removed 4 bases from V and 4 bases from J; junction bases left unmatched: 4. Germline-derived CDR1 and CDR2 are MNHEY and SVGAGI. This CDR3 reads CASSSGTGVGNTIYF. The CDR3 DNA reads TGTGCCAGCAGTTCCGGGACAGGGGTAGGAAACACCATATATTTT.

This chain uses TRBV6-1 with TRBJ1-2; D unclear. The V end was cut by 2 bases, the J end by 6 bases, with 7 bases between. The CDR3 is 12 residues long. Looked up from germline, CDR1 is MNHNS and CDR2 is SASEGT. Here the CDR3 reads CASSEPPDGYTF. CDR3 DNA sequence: TGTGCCAGCAGTGAACCCCCAGATGGCTACACCTTC.

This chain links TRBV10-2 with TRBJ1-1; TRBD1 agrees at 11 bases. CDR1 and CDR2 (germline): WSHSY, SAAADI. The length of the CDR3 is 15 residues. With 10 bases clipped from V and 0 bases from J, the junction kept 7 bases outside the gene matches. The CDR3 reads CATRDRGTMNTEAFF. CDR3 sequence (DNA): TGCGCCACTAGGGACAGGGGGACCATGAACACTGAAGCTTTCTTT.

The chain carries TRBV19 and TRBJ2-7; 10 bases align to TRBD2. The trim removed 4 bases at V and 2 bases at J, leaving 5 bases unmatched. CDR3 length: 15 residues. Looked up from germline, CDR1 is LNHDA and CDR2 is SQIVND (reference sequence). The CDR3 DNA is TGTGCCAGTAGTACTGCAACTAGCGGGACCTACGAGCAGTACTTC. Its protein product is CASSTATSGTYEQYF.

CDR3 sequence reads: CASSSDPVGEKLFF. The CDR3 nucleotides read TGTGCCAGCAGCTCGGACCCGGTAGGAGAAAAACTGTTTTTT. The chain recombines TRBV7-9 with TRBJ1-4; D not certain. The germline V and J ends were trimmed by 4 bases and 8 bases, with 14 bases remaining between them. This CDR3 is 14 amino acids long. Looked up from germline, CDR1 is SEHNR and CDR2 is FQNEAQ (reference sequence).

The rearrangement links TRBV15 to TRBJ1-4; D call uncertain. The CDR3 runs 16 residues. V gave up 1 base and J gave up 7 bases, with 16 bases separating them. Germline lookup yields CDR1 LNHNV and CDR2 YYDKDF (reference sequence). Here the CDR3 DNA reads TGTGCCACCAGCAGAGCCCTGGCGACTCTTGCTGAAAAACTGTTTTTT. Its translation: CATSRALATLAEKLFF.

This chain's CDR3 is CASSIPSGNTIYF. CDR3 in DNA: TGTGCCAGTAGTATCCCCTCTGGAAACACCATATATTTT. This chain links TRBV19 with TRBJ1-3; no firm D call. Trimming took 3 bases from V and 0 from J, leaving 3 bases between them. CDR1 is LNHDA and CDR2 is SQIVND in the germline V gene (reference sequence). The CDR3 extends over 13 amino acids.

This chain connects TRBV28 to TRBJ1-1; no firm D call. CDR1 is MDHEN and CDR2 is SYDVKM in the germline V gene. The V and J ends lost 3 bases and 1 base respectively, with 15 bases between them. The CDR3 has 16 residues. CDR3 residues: CASSFYIDAGNTEAFF. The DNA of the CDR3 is TGTGCCAGCAGTTTCTATATCGATGCTGGGAACACTGAAGCTTTCTTT.

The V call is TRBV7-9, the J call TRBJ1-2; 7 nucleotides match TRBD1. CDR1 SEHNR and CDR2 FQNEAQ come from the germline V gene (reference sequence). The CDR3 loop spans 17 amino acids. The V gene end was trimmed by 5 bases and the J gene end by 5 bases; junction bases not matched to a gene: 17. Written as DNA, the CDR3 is TGTGCCAGCAGCACTCAATCGACAGGGCACAAATTATATGGCTACACCTTC. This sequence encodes CASSTQSTGHKLYGYTF.

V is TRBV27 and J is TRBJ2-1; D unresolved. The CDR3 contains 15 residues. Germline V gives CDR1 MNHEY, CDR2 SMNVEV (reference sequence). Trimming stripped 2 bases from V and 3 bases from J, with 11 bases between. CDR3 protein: CASSLGQSLYNEQFF. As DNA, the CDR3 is TGTGCCAGCAGTTTAGGGCAGAGTCTCTACAATGAGCAGTTCTTC.

The CDR3 reads CASSAGTGVGGTEAFF. The CDR3 nucleotides read TGTGCCAGCAGTGCCGGGACAGGGGTGGGGGGCACTGAAGCTTTCTTT. The chain has TRBV28 and TRBJ1-1, with 10 bases fitting TRBD1. CDR1 is MDHEN and CDR2 is SYDVKM in the germline V gene. The CDR3 runs to 16 residues. The V gene end was trimmed by 5 bases and the J gene end by 4 bases; junction bases not matched to a gene: 10. Looking up the rest from reference TRBV28 and TRBJ1-1 gives the full variable domain: DVKVTQSSRYLVKRTGEKVFLECVQDMDHENMFWYRQDPGLGLRLIYFSYDVKMKEKGDIPEGYSVSREKKERFSLILESASTNQTSMYLCASSAGTGVGGTEAFFGQGTRLTVV.

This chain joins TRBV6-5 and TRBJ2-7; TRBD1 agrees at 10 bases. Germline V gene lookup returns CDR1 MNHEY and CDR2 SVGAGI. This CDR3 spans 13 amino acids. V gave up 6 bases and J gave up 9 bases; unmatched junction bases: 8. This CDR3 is CASRWTGGKRQYF. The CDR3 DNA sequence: TGTGCCAGCAGATGGACAGGGGGAAAACGGCAGTACTTC.

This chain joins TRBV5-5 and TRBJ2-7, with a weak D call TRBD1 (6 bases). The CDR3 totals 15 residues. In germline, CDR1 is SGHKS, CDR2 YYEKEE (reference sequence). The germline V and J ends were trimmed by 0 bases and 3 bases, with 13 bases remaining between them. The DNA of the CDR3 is TGTGCCAGCAGCTTGGATACAGGGCTATACTACGAGCAGTACTTC. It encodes CASSLDTGLYYEQYF.

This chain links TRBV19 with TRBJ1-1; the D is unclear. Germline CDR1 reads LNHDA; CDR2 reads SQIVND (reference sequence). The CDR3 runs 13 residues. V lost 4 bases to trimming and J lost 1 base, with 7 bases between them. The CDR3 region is CASSREWNTEAFF. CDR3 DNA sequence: TGTGCCAGTAGTAGGGAGTGGAACACTGAAGCTTTCTTT. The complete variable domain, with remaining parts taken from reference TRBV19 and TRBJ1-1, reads DGGITQSPKYLFRKEGQNVTLSCEQNLNHDAMYWYRQDPGQGLRLIYYSQIVNDFQKGDIAEGYSVSREKKESFPLTVTSAQKNPTAFYLCASSREWNTEAFFGQGTRLTVV.

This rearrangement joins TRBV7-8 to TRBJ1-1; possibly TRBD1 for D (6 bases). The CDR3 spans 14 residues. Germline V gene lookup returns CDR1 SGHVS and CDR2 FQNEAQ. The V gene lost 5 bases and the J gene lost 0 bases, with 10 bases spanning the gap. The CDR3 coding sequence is TGTGCCAGCAGCCTAAGGACAGTGAACACTGAAGCTTTCTTT. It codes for CASSLRTVNTEAFF.

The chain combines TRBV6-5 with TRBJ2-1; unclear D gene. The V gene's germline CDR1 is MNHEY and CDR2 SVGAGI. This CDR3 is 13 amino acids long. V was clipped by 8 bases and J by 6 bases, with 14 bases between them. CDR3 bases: TGTGCCAGCTACTCAGGACGGCCCAATGAGCAGTTCTTC. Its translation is CASYSGRPNEQFF.

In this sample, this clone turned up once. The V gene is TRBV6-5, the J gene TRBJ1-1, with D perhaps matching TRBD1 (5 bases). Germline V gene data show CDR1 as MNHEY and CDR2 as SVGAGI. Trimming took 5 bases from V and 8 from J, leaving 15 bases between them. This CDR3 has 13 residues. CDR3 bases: TGTGCCAGCAGTCTCCCCGACAGTTTAGAAGCTTTCTTT. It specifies CASSLPDSLEAFF.

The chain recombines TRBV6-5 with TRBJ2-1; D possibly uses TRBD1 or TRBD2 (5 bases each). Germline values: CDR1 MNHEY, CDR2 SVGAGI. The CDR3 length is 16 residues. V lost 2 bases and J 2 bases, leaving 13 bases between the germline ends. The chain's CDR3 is CASSYTGTTTYNEQFF. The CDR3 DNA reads TGTGCCAGCAGTTACACCGGGACGACTACCTACAATGAGCAGTTCTTC.

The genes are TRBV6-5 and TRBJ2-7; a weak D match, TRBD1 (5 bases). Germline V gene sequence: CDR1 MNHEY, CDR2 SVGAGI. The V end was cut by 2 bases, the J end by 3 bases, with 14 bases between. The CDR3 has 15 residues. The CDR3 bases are TGTGCCAGCAGTTACGCTACAGTACAGGACTACGAGCAGTACTTC. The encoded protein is CASSYATVQDYEQYF.

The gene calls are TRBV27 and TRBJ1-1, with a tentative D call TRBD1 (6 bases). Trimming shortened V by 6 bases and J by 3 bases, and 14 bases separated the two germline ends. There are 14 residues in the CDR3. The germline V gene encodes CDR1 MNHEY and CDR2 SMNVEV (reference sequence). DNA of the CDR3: TGTGCCAGCAGACACTCGGGGGGCTACACTGAAGCTTTCTTT. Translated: CASRHSGGYTEAFF.

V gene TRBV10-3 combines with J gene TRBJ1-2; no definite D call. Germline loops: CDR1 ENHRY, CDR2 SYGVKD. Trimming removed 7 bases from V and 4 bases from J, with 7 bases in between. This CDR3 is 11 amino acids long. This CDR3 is CAIKSSYGYTF. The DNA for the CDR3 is TGTGCCATCAAGTCATCCTATGGCTACACCTTC.

CDR3 in amino acids: CASSRRDTQSYEQYF. CDR3 nucleotide sequence: TGTGCCAGCAGTCGCCGGGACACACAATCCTACGAGCAGTACTTC. The chain carries TRBV2 and TRBJ2-7; D might be TRBD1 (6 bases). The CDR3 is 15 residues long. Trimming left V 5 bases short and J 1 base short, with 15 bases between. Germline-derived CDR1 and CDR2 are SNHLY and FYNNEI.